A selection of T cell receptor beta chains follows, all from one sample in a study of spatial heterogeneity in lung cancer. In TCRdb, the 5' RACE reads were re-called with MiXCR into one record per CDR3 protein. Of 85,000 to 100,000 distinct CDR3 sequences listed, roughly 12% are singletons. The input for sequencing was PBMCs, taken at surgery. These TCRs come from a male donor with early-stage non-small cell lung cancer. Both conserved end residues are part of each CDR3. The order of the fields is D gene, V gene, clone size, J gene, CDR3 protein, CDR3 DNA. The D gene is left open where the match is weak. Some rows mark clone size as missing; the rest say once, few, many or name a class of expanded clone.

d_call: -; v_call: TRBV4-2; clone_size: -; j_call: TRBJ1-6; cdr3_aa: CASSQDLNSPLHF; cdr3_nt: TGTGCCAGCAGCCAAGATCTAAATTCACCCCTCCACTTT
d_call: -; v_call: TRBV7-2; clone_size: -; j_call: TRBJ1-1; cdr3_aa: CASSSGAPGTEAFF; cdr3_nt: TGTGCCAGCAGCTCCGGGGCCCCGGGGACTGAAGCTTTCTTT
d_call: -; v_call: TRBV11-1; clone_size: -; j_call: TRBJ1-6; cdr3_aa: CASTSTTENSPLHF; cdr3_nt: TGTGCCAGCACCTCGACCACCGAGAATTCACCCCTCCACTTT
d_call: -; v_call: TRBV2; clone_size: -; j_call: TRBJ2-3; cdr3_aa: CASSEITDTQYF; cdr3_nt: TGTGCCAGCAGTGAAATAACAGATACGCAGTATTTT
d_call: -; v_call: TRBV5-1; clone_size: few; j_call: TRBJ2-3; cdr3_aa: CASSTQGYADTQYF; cdr3_nt: TGCGCCAGCAGCACGCAGGGATATGCAGATACGCAGTATTTT
d_call: TRBD1; v_call: TRBV7-3; clone_size: few; j_call: TRBJ2-3; cdr3_aa: CASSSQPYGTGGTDTQYF; cdr3_nt: TGTGCCAGCAGCTCTCAACCTTACGGGACAGGGGGCACAGATACGCAGTATTTT
d_call: -; v_call: TRBV11-2; clone_size: few; j_call: TRBJ2-1; cdr3_aa: CASSLAPASYNEQFF; cdr3_nt: TGTGCCAGCAGCTTAGCTCCAGCCTCCTACAATGAGCAGTTCTTC
d_call: TRBD1; v_call: TRBV10-3; clone_size: few; j_call: TRBJ1-2; cdr3_aa: CAISGQGFDYGYTF; cdr3_nt: TGTGCCATCAGCGGACAGGGCTTTGACTATGGCTACACCTTC
d_call: TRBD1; v_call: TRBV27; clone_size: many; j_call: TRBJ1-6; cdr3_aa: CASSLSTRQGKPLHF; cdr3_nt: TGTGCCAGCAGTTTATCCACTAGACAGGGTAAACCCCTCCACTTT
d_call: -; v_call: TRBV25-1; clone_size: many; j_call: TRBJ2-1; cdr3_aa: CASRGASVGDEQFF; cdr3_nt: TGTGCCAGCAGAGGAGCTAGCGTGGGGGATGAGCAGTTCTTC
d_call: TRBD2; v_call: TRBV6-4; clone_size: -; j_call: TRBJ2-1; cdr3_aa: CASSDRLAAGYNEQFF; cdr3_nt: TGTGCCAGCAGTGACAGGCTAGCGGCAGGCTACAATGAGCAGTTCTTC
d_call: -; v_call: TRBV13; clone_size: few; j_call: TRBJ1-1; cdr3_aa: CASSLSATVSLNTEAFF; cdr3_nt: TGTGCCAGCAGCTTATCGGCGACAGTGAGTTTGAACACTGAAGCTTTCTTT
d_call: -; v_call: TRBV7-2; clone_size: many; j_call: TRBJ2-3; cdr3_aa: CASSPLVGRTDTQYF; cdr3_nt: TGTGCCAGCAGCCCCCTGGTCGGTCGCACAGATACGCAGTATTTT
d_call: TRBD1; v_call: TRBV19; clone_size: many; j_call: TRBJ2-6; cdr3_aa: CASSIPRDRISGANVLTF; cdr3_nt: TGTGCCAGTAGCATACCCCGGGACAGGATCTCTGGGGCCAACGTCCTGACTTTC
d_call: TRBD1; v_call: TRBV9; clone_size: -; j_call: TRBJ1-2; cdr3_aa: CASSVAGTGNYGYTF; cdr3_nt: TGTGCCAGCAGCGTAGCCGGGACAGGAAACTATGGCTACACCTTC
d_call: -; v_call: TRBV18; clone_size: few; j_call: TRBJ2-5; cdr3_aa: CASSPPGETQYF; cdr3_nt: TGTGCCAGCTCACCACCAGGGGAGACCCAGTACTTC
d_call: TRBD1; v_call: TRBV3-1; clone_size: many; j_call: TRBJ1-5; cdr3_aa: CASSQGGTGGASQHF; cdr3_nt: TGTGCCAGCAGCCAAGGCGGGACAGGGGGCGCGTCCCAGCATTTT
d_call: TRBD2; v_call: TRBV28; clone_size: few; j_call: TRBJ2-3; cdr3_aa: CASRPGLAGDTQYF; cdr3_nt: TGTGCCAGCAGGCCGGGACTAGCGGGGGATACGCAGTATTTT
d_call: -; v_call: TRBV5-1; clone_size: few; j_call: TRBJ2-5; cdr3_aa: CASSLGTGRQETQYF; cdr3_nt: TGCGCCAGCAGCTTGGGAACAGGGAGGCAAGAGACCCAGTACTTC
d_call: TRBD2; v_call: TRBV7-2; clone_size: -; j_call: TRBJ2-5; cdr3_aa: CASSRLAGWTETQYF; cdr3_nt: TGTGCCAGCAGCCGACTAGCGGGGTGGACGGAGACCCAGTACTTC
d_call: -; v_call: TRBV28; clone_size: few; j_call: TRBJ1-1; cdr3_aa: CAAPGMGIGPANTEAFF; cdr3_nt: TGTGCCGCCCCGGGGATGGGAATTGGTCCGGCGAACACTGAAGCTTTCTTT
d_call: -; v_call: TRBV5-4; clone_size: few; j_call: TRBJ2-3; cdr3_aa: CASSAPGADTQYF; cdr3_nt: TGTGCCAGCAGCGCGCCGGGGGCAGATACGCAGTATTTT
d_call: TRBD1; v_call: TRBV12-3/TRBV12-4; clone_size: -; j_call: TRBJ1-2; cdr3_aa: CASSLAGTGNYGYTF; cdr3_nt: TGTGCCAGCAGTCTGGCCGGGACAGGGAACTATGGCTACACCTTC
d_call: TRBD1; v_call: TRBV7-8; clone_size: many; j_call: TRBJ1-1; cdr3_aa: CASSPKYQGAGWAAFF; cdr3_nt: TGTGCCAGCAGCCCGAAGTACCAGGGGGCTGGCTGGGCTGCTTTCTTT
d_call: -; v_call: TRBV11-2; clone_size: -; j_call: TRBJ1-1; cdr3_aa: CASSLLLGGATEAFF; cdr3_nt: TGTGCCAGCAGCTTACTCTTGGGAGGGGCCACTGAAGCTTTCTTT
d_call: -; v_call: TRBV7-7; clone_size: -; j_call: TRBJ1-1; cdr3_aa: CARETEAFF; cdr3_nt: TGTGCTAGAGAGACTGAAGCTTTCTTT
d_call: -; v_call: TRBV7-2; clone_size: few; j_call: TRBJ1-1; cdr3_aa: CASLLHPNPNTEAFF; cdr3_nt: TGTGCCAGCCTATTGCACCCGAACCCGAACACTGAAGCTTTCTTT
d_call: TRBD1; v_call: TRBV5-1; clone_size: many; j_call: TRBJ1-1; cdr3_aa: CASSPGTGNTEAFF; cdr3_nt: TGCGCCAGCAGTCCGGGGACAGGGAACACTGAAGCTTTCTTT
d_call: TRBD2; v_call: TRBV20-1; clone_size: -; j_call: TRBJ2-3; cdr3_aa: CSARELAGGPSDTQYF; cdr3_nt: TGCAGTGCTAGAGAGTTAGCGGGAGGGCCCTCAGATACGCAGTATTTT
d_call: -; v_call: TRBV7-6; clone_size: -; j_call: TRBJ2-1; cdr3_aa: CASSSYWKKSTYNEQFF; cdr3_nt: TGTGCCAGCAGCTCCTACTGGAAGAAGTCGACCTACAATGAGCAGTTCTTC
d_call: -; v_call: TRBV2; clone_size: -; j_call: TRBJ1-1; cdr3_aa: CASSELTEAFF; cdr3_nt: TGTGCCAGCAGTGAACTCACTGAAGCTTTCTTT
d_call: -; v_call: TRBV5-1; clone_size: -; j_call: TRBJ2-2; cdr3_aa: CASSLVGGDDTGELFF; cdr3_nt: TGCGCCAGCAGCTTGGTTGGGGGAGACGACACCGGGGAGCTGTTTTTT
d_call: TRBD2; v_call: TRBV11-2; clone_size: -; j_call: TRBJ2-3; cdr3_aa: CASSPLAGAVDTQYF; cdr3_nt: TGTGCCAGCAGCCCGTTAGCGGGAGCGGTAGATACGCAGTATTTT
d_call: -; v_call: TRBV5-1; clone_size: -; j_call: TRBJ2-1; cdr3_aa: CASSLALLGGDYNEQFF; cdr3_nt: TGCGCCAGCAGCTTGGCCCTTCTCGGGGGTGACTACAATGAGCAGTTCTTC
d_call: TRBD1; v_call: TRBV4-3; clone_size: few; j_call: TRBJ2-2; cdr3_aa: CASSQDTGGNTGELFF; cdr3_nt: TGCGCCAGCAGCCAAGATACAGGGGGGAACACCGGGGAGCTGTTTTTT
d_call: -; v_call: TRBV20-1; clone_size: -; j_call: TRBJ1-1; cdr3_aa: CSARAGSFNTEAFF; cdr3_nt: TGCAGTGCTAGAGCGGGCAGCTTCAACACTGAAGCTTTCTTT